The 22 T cell receptor beta chains reported below all come from one sample, sequenced in a study of blood T cells in healthy people across ages. It was with a sample-barcoded 5' primer and a J-beta primer mix that a second PCR of roughly 7 to 12 cycles was run. TCRdb re-derived calls from the 5' RACE reads in MiXCR, one entry per CDR3 protein. The repertoire consists of over 600,000 distinct CDR3 sequences, with around 21% occurring once and the leading ten covering 3% to 4%. The sample was blood. The receptors were gathered from a man between 65 and 80 years old in good health.

The table lists this clonotype with a few counts. A read error is likely, as this CDR3 ends without the conserved phenylalanine or tryptophan. The chain has TRBV4-2 and TRBJ1-1; D possibly corresponds to TRBD1 (6 bases). V lost 6 bases, J lost 4 bases, and 30 bases lay in between. This CDR3 is 19 amino acids long. Germline V lookup: CDR1 LGHNA, CDR2 YNFKEQ. CDR3 residues: CASRKRSGGAIVIGTEAFL. CDR3 sequence (DNA): TGTGCCAGCAGAAAAAGGTCGGGGGGCGCCATCGTGATTGGCACTGAAGCTTTCCTT.

There are a few counts of this clonotype. The rearrangement links TRBV7-2 to TRBJ1-6; D is uncertain. V was trimmed by 1 base and J by 5 bases, leaving 15 bases between them. CDR3 length equals 17 residues. The germline V gene encodes CDR1 SGHTA and CDR2 FQGNSA. DNA for the CDR3: TGTGCCAGCAGCTTAGAATCGACGTACTTGGATAATTCACCCCTCCACTTT. Translation: CASSLESTYLDNSPLHF.

V gene TRBV13 combines with J gene TRBJ1-4; D unresolved. The CDR3 consists of 15 residues. Germline lookup yields CDR1 PRHDT and CDR2 FYEKMQ (reference sequence). V lost 1 base to trimming and J lost 5 bases, with 11 bases between them. In DNA, the CDR3 is TGTGCCAGCAGCTTAGTGGGCGCGGGGAATGAAAAACTGTTTTTT. Its protein is CASSLVGAGNEKLFF.

The rearrangement links TRBV3-1 to TRBJ2-1; D call uncertain. This CDR3 is 13 amino acids long. Trimming shortened V by 2 bases and J by 9 bases, and 11 bases separated the two germline ends. Germline V gene data show CDR1 as LGHDT and CDR2 as YNNKEL (reference sequence). The CDR3 DNA sequence: TGTGCCAGCAGCCAAAATTTGGTCACTGAGCAGTTCTTC. As protein: CASSQNLVTEQFF.

The chain combines TRBV14 with TRBJ2-1; D perhaps matches TRBD1 (6 bases). In germline, CDR1 is SGHDN, CDR2 FVKESK. This CDR3 comprises 17 residues. Trimming left V 3 bases short and J 0 bases short, with 15 bases between. CDR3 protein: CASSQVFGTNSYNEQFF. The CDR3 coding sequence is TGTGCCAGCAGCCAGGTTTTTGGGACAAACTCCTACAATGAGCAGTTCTTC.

The rearrangement uses TRBV9 and TRBJ1-5, with no clear D. In germline, CDR1 is SGDLS, CDR2 YYNGEE. Trimming removed 0 bases from V and 7 bases from J, with 8 bases in between. The CDR3 has 13 amino acids. The CDR3 DNA follows: TGTGCCAGCAGCGTAGACGTGTCGCAGCCCCAGCATTTT. It specifies CASSVDVSQPQHF. Based on the CDR3 plus reference TRBV9 and TRBJ1-5, the full variable domain is DSGVTQTPKHLITATGQRVTLRCSPRSGDLSVYWYQQSLDQGLQFLIQYYNGEERAKGNILERFSAQQFPDLHSELNLSSLELGDSALYFCASSVDVSQPQHFGDGTRLSIL.

This clonotype was counted only a few times. The V call is TRBV18, the J call TRBJ2-5, with a possible D match to TRBD1 (6 bases). This CDR3 spans 15 amino acids. The V gene's germline CDR1 is KGHSH and CDR2 LQKENI. Trimming stripped 3 bases from V and 2 bases from J, with 13 bases between. The CDR3 is CASSPLWTAQETQYF. CDR3 nucleotides: TGTGCCAGCTCACCCTTGTGGACAGCGCAAGAGACCCAGTACTTC.

V and J are TRBV20-1 and TRBJ2-7; D remains ambiguous. The V end lost 5 bases, the J end lost 3 bases, and 14 bases lay between the germline ends. The CDR3 has 13 residues. Per the germline V gene, CDR1 is DFQATT and CDR2 is SNEGSKA (reference sequence). The CDR3 DNA sequence: TGCAGTGCTCCGGGCCTAGGAAGCTACGAGCAGTACTTC. Translated, it gives CSAPGLGSYEQYF.

This clonotype was seen a few times. This CDR3 reads CASSYSGVTNEKLFF. In nucleotides, the CDR3 is TGTGCCAGCAGTTACTCCGGGGTCACTAATGAAAAACTGTTTTTT. The chain links TRBV6-6 to TRBJ1-4; no clear D gene. Germline V gene lookup returns CDR1 MNHNY and CDR2 SVGAGI (reference sequence). The CDR3 runs 15 residues. Trimming removed 0 bases at V and 2 bases at J, with 7 bases between.

There are a few counts of this clonotype. The genes are TRBV7-9 and TRBJ2-3; D gene uncertain. Deletions cut 1 base from V and 6 bases from J, with 20 bases between. Germline CDR1 SEHNR, CDR2 FQNEAQ (reference sequence). The CDR3 contains 17 residues. The chain's CDR3 is CASSLVSRSTGWDTQYF. In nucleotides, the CDR3 is TGTGCCAGCAGCTTAGTCTCTCGGTCTACCGGTTGGGATACGCAGTATTTT.

The V and J genes are TRBV9 and TRBJ1-1; D is unresolved. This CDR3 spans 15 amino acids. V was shortened by 4 bases and J by 1 base, with 14 bases between the two germline ends. Germline values: CDR1 SGDLS, CDR2 YYNGEE. The chain's CDR3 is CASSRTAFENTEAFF. The CDR3 coding sequence is TGTGCCAGCAGCCGAACGGCCTTTGAGAACACTGAAGCTTTCTTT. The variable domain in full, completed from reference TRBV9 and TRBJ1-1, reads DSGVTQTPKHLITATGQRVTLRCSPRSGDLSVYWYQQSLDQGLQFLIQYYNGEERAKGNILERFSAQQFPDLHSELNLSSLELGDSALYFCASSRTAFENTEAFFGQGTRLTVV.

The chain is built from TRBV27 and TRBJ2-3; D possibly corresponds to TRBD2 (5 bases). The V gene lost 5 bases and the J gene lost 1 base, with 13 bases spanning the gap. CDR3 length equals 15 residues. Per germline, CDR1 MNHEY and CDR2 SMNVEV (reference sequence). The DNA of the CDR3 is TGTGCCAGCAGTGCGGACCCAGCGGGCACAGATACGCAGTATTTT. Its protein is CASSADPAGTDTQYF.

The V call is TRBV6-5, the J call TRBJ2-7, with TRBD2 matching over 10 bases. The CDR3 has 19 amino acids. CDR1 MNHEY and CDR2 SVGAGI come from the germline V gene. Losses at the gene ends were 6 bases for V and 0 bases for J; bases not matched to a gene: 17. The CDR3 nucleotides are TGTGCCAGCAGCTGGACCGGGACTAGCGAGACGAGGAGCTCCTACGAGCAGTACTTC. Translated: CASSWTGTSETRSSYEQYF.

The chain recombines TRBV6-2 or TRBV6-3 with TRBJ2-2; no reliable D call. The CDR3 runs 14 residues. Looked up from germline, CDR1 is MNHEY and CDR2 is SVGEGT. V dropped 6 bases and J dropped 0 bases, with 8 bases sitting between them. CDR3 DNA: TGTGCCAGCAGGCAGCCTGCGAACACCGGGGAGCTGTTTTTT. Amino acid sequence: CASRQPANTGELFF.

This clonotype appeared a single time. The rearrangement joins TRBV19 to TRBJ2-4; 9 bases match TRBD2. Trimming took 7 bases from V and 5 from J; bases not matched to a gene: 3. The germline V gene encodes CDR1 LNHDA and CDR2 SQIVND (reference sequence). The CDR3 is made up of 13 amino acids. CDR3 amino acids: CASTPSGENIQYF. The DNA for the CDR3 is TGTGCCAGTACTCCTAGCGGGGAAAACATTCAGTACTTC.

The chain is built from TRBV29-1 and TRBJ2-1, with 7 bases identical to TRBD1. The J call may be mistaken, given a closer DNA end match to TRBJ2-7. This CDR3 has 13 amino acids. The germline V gene encodes CDR1 SQVTM and CDR2 ANQGSEA. The CDR3 sequence is CSVRQGGTYEQYF. In DNA, the CDR3 is TGCAGCGTTCGACAGGGCGGCACCTACGAGCAGTACTTC.

This clonotype was observed once. The chain employs TRBV6-6 and TRBJ2-5, with 9 bases that match TRBD1. The CDR3 is made up of 14 amino acids. The germline V gene has CDR1 MNHNY and CDR2 SVGAGI (reference sequence). J lost 3 bases, V lost 6 bases, and 5 bases had no gene match. CDR3 DNA sequence: TGTGCCAGCAGGTTACAGGGGGCGGAAGAGACCCAGTACTTC. As protein: CASRLQGAEETQYF.

This clonotype showed up just a few times. The gene calls are TRBV3-1 and TRBJ1-4; 8 positions match TRBD1. With V trimmed by 4 bases and J by 3 bases, 7 bases remained unmatched. Germline CDR1 and CDR2: LGHDT and YNNKEL (reference sequence). The CDR3 runs to 16 residues. CDR3 sequence reads: CASSPGTGSANEKLFF. The CDR3 DNA reads as TGTGCCAGCAGCCCGGGGACAGGTTCAGCTAATGAAAAACTGTTTTTT.

Only a few counts were recorded for this clonotype. V is TRBV3-1 and J is TRBJ2-5; 7 nucleotides match TRBD1. The DNA matches TRBJ2-7 better at its end, which makes the J call doubtful. Germline loops: CDR1 LGHDT, CDR2 YNNKEL (reference sequence). The CDR3 is 15 amino acids. CDR3 protein: CASSQAAGGAYEQYF. The CDR3 DNA is TGTGCCAGCAGCCAAGCGGCAGGGGGAGCCTACGAGCAGTACTTC.

The chain employs TRBV5-1 and TRBJ2-7; 7 positions agree with TRBD2. With V trimmed by 5 bases and J by 3 bases, 14 bases remained unmatched. Per the germline V gene, CDR1 is SGHRS and CDR2 is YFSETQ. The CDR3 sequence is 16 residues long. The CDR3 DNA reads as TGCGCCAGCAGTCGTGGTGGGGCGGGGGAAAACTACGAGCAGTACTTC. This translates into CASSRGGAGENYEQYF.

The chain links TRBV4-3 to TRBJ2-5; D remains unclear. The J call may be wrong; the DNA end is better matched by TRBJ2-7. The germline gives CDR1 LGHNA, CDR2 YSLEER. The CDR3 runs 13 residues. The CDR3 is CASSQDSGHEQYF. The CDR3 nucleotides are TGCGCCAGCAGCCAAGATTCGGGTCACGAGCAGTACTTC.

Note on this clonotype: A junction boundary mismatches the germline segment, possibly from a read error. This chain connects TRBV5-6 to TRBJ2-4; D remains unclear. This CDR3 spans 14 amino acids. CDR1 is SGHDT, CDR2 YYEEEE, per germline. This chain's CDR3 is CTSSFRTSKNIQYF. In nucleotides, the CDR3 is TGTACCAGCAGCTTTCGGACGAGCAAAAACATTCAGTACTTC.